The text below deals with one TCR beta chain. As yet, its antigen is unknown. Given the absence of the conserved phenylalanine or tryptophan at the CDR3 end, a read error is likely. The source of the sample is a study of cytomegalovirus exposure and HLA in healthy donors. Study-wide results and limits: Earlier findings revealed that most TCR beta V segments proved productive either about 87% or about 30% of the time.

From germline, CDR1 is MDHEN and CDR2 SYDVKM. The ends lost 3 bases at V and 3 bases at J; junction bases unmatched: 6. The CDR3 runs 16 residues. 13 Jbeta primers and 60 Vbeta primers were used for the PCR. Clones were sequenced by immunoSEQ multiplex PCR, and TCRdb holds only the in-frame ones, with some missing. This table has 160,000 or so clones, roughly 79% appearing once. The specimen sequenced was PBMCs. The source of this sequence is a man aged 25-45 years in good health and CMV-seronegative. The chain is built from TRBV28 and TRBJ2-7, with TRBD2 identical over 12 bases. The CDR3 bases are TGTGCCAGCAGTTTGTCGACTAGCGGGGGCCTCTACGAGCAGTACCTC. Protein sequence: CASSLSTSGGLYEQYL.